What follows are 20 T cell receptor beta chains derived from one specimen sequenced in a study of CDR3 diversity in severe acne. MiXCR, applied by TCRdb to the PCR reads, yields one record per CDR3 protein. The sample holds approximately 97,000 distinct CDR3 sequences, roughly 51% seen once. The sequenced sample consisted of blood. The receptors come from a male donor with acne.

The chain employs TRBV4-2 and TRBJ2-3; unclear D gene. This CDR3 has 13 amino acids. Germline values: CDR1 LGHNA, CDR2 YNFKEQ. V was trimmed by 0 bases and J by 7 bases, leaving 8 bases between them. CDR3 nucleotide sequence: TGTGCCAGCAGCCAAGATGGTGGAAATACGCAGTATTTT. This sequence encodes CASSQDGGNTQYF.

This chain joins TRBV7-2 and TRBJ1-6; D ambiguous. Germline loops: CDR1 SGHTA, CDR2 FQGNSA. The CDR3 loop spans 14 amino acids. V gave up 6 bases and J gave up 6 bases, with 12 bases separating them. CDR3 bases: TGTGCCAGCAGTCGACGTGAAAGTAATTCACCCCTCCACTTT. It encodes CASSRRESNSPLHF.

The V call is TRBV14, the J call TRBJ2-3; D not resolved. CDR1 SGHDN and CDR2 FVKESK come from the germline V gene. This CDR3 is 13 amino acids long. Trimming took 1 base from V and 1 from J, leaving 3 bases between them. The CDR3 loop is CASSQVRTDTQYF. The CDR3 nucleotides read TGTGCCAGCAGCCAAGTTCGCACAGATACGCAGTATTTT.

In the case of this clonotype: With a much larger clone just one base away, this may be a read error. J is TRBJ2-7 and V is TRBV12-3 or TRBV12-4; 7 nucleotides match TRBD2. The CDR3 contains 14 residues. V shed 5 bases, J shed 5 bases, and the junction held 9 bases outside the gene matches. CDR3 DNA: TGTGCCAGCAGTGGCAGGACTAGTTTCAACGAGCAGTACTTC. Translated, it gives CASSGRTSFNEQYF.

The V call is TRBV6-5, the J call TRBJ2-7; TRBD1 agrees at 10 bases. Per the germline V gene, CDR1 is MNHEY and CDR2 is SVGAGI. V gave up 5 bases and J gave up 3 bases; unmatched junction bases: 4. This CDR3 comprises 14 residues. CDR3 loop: CASSTGTGVYEQYF. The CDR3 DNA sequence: TGTGCCAGCAGTACCGGGACAGGGGTCTACGAGCAGTACTTC.

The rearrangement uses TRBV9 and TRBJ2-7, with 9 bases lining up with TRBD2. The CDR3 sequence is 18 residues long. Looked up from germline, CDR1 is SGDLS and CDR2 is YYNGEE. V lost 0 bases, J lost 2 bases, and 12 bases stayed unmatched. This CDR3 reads CASSVDYGREGPTYEQYF. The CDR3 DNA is TGTGCCAGCAGCGTAGATTATGGGCGGGAGGGCCCCACCTACGAGCAGTACTTC.

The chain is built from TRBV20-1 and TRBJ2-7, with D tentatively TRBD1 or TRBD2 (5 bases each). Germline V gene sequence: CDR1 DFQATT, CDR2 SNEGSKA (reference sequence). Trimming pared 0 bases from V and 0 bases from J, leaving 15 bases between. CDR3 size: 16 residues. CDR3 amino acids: CSARDLGERTSYEQYF. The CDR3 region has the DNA TGCAGTGCTAGAGATCTGGGGGAGCGGACCTCCTACGAGCAGTACTTC.

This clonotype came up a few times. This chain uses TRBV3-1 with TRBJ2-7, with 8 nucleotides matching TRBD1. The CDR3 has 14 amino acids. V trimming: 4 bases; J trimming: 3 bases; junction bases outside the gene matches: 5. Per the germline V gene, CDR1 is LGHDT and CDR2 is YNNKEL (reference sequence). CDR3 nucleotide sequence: TGTGCCAGCAGCCCTGGACAGGGTTACTACGAGCAGTACTTC. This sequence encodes CASSPGQGYYEQYF.

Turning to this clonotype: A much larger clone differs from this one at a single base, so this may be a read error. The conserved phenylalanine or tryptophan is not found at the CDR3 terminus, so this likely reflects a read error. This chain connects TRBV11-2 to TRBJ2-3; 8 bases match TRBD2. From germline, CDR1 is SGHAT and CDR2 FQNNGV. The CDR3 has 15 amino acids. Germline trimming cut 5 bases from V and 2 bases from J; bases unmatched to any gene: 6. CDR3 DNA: TGTGCCAGCAGCGATGGCGGGAGGTTCACAGATACGCAGTATTCT. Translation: CASSDGGRFTDTQYS.

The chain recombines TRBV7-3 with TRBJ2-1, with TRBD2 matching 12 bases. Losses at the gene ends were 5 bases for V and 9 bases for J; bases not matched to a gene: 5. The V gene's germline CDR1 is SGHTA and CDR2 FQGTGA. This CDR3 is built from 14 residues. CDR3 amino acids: CASSPTSGSGEQFF. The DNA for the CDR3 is TGTGCCAGCAGCCCGACTAGCGGGAGTGGTGAGCAGTTCTTC.

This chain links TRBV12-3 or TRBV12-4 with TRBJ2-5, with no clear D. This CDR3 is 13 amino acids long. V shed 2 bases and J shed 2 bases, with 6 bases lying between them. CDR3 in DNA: TGTGCCAGCAGTTTATCGCTGCAAGAGACCCAGTACTTC. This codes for CASSLSLQETQYF.

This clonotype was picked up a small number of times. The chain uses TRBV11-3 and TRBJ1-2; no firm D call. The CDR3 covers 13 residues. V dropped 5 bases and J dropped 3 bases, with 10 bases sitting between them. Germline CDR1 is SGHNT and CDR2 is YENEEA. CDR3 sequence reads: CASSPFRDYGYTF. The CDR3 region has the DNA TGTGCCAGCAGCCCCTTTCGGGACTATGGCTACACCTTC. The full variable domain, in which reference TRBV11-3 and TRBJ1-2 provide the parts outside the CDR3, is EAGVVQSPRYKIIEKKQPVAFWCNPISGHNTLYWYLQNLGQGPELLIRYENEEAVDDSQLPKDRFSAERLKGVDSTLKIQPAELGDSAVYLCASSPFRDYGYTFGSGTRLTVV.

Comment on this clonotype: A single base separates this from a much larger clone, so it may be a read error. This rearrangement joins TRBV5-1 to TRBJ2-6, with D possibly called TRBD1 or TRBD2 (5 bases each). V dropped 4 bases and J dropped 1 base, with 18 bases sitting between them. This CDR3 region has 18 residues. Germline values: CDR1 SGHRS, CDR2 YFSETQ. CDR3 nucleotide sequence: TGCGCCAGCAGCAAGATAGGGACCACAGTATCTGGGGCCAACGTCCTGACTTTC. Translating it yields CASSKIGTTVSGANVLTF.

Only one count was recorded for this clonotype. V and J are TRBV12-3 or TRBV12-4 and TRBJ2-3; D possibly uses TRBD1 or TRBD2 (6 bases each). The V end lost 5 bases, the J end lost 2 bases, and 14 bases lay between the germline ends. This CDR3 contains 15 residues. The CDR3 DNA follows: TGTGCCAGCAGTATAGGGGGGTCCTTCACAGATACGCAGTATTTT. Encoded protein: CASSIGGSFTDTQYF.

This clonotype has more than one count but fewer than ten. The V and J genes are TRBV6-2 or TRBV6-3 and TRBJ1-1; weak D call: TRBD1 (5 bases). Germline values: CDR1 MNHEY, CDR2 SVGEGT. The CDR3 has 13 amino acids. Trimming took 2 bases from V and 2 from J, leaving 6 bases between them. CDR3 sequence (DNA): TGTGCCAGCAGTTACCGGGACAACACTGAAGCTTTCTTT. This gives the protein CASSYRDNTEAFF.

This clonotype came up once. CDR3 sequence reads: CASSSGTPRSGNTIYF. For the CDR3, the DNA is TGTGCCAGCAGTTCCGGGACTCCGCGCTCTGGAAACACCATATATTTT. The V and J genes are TRBV12-3 or TRBV12-4 and TRBJ1-3, with D possibly TRBD1 on 5 matching bases. The CDR3 extends over 16 amino acids. V was clipped by 4 bases and J by 0 bases, with 13 bases between them.

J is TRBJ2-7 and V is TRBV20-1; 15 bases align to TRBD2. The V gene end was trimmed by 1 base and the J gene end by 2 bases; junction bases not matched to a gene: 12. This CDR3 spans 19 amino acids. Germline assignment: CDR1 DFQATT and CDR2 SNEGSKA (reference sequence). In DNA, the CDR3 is TGCAGTGCTAGAGGTCCTCCGGGGACTAGCGGGAGGCTACCCTACGAGCAGTACTTC. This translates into CSARGPPGTSGRLPYEQYF.

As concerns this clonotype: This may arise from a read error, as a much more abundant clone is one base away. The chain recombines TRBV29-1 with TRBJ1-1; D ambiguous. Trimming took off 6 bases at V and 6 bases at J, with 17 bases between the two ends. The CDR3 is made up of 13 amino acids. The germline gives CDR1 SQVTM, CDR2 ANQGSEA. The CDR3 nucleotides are TGCAGCGTAGTCGGGATAACTCACCCTGAAGCTTTCTTT. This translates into CSVVGITHPEAFF. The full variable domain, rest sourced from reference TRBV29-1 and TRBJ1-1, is SAVISQKPSRDICQRGTSLTIQCQVDSQVTMMFWYRQQPGQSLTLIATANQGSEATYESGFVIDKFPISRPNLTFSTLTVSNMSPEDSSIYLCSVVGITHPEAFFGQGTRLTVV.

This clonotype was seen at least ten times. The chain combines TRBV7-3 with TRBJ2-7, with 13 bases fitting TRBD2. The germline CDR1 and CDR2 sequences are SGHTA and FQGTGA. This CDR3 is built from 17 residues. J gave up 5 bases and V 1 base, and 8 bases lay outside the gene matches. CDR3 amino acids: CASSLNPGLAGEHEQYF. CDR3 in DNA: TGTGCCAGCAGCTTAAATCCCGGACTAGCGGGAGAGCACGAGCAGTACTTC.

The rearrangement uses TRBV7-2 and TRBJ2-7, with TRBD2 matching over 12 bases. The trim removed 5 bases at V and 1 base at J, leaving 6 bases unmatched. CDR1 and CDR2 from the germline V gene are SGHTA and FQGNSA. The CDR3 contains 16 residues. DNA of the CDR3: TGTGCCAGCAGCACACGAGGGACTAGCGGGTCCTACGAGCAGTACTTC. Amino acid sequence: CASSTRGTSGSYEQYF.